This record covers a single T cell receptor beta chain. The V end was cut by 3 bases, the J end by 2 bases, with 15 bases between. Germline V CDR1 and CDR2: SGHTS, YDEGEE. This CDR3 spans 16 amino acids. The data originate from a study of blood T cell repertoires in COVID-19. Generated by immunoSEQ multiplex PCR, the TCRdb table keeps only in-frame clones and is missing some. The sample has a few hundred thousand clones, 87% seen once; the top ten hold 2% to 3%. The sequence came from a man aged 18 to 30 with active or convalescent COVID-19. The specimen sequenced was peripheral blood. The chain uses TRBV5-8 and TRBJ1-5, with D unresolved. CDR3 bases: TGTGCCAGCAGCTATTGGTCGGGGTCCCGCAATCAGCCCCAGCATTTT. This translates into CASSYWSGSRNQPQHF.